This T cell receptor beta chain was obtained from a study of blood T cell repertoires in COVID-19. Study context: T cells, B-cell-depleted T cells, or PBMCs provided the cDNA or gDNA that served as material.

Per the original methods: Estimated nucleated cell counts came from reference gene primer amplification. Method: immunoSEQ multiplex PCR; TCRdb's copy keeps in-frame clones and lacks some. The V and J calls and clone size are taken from that table; D and trimming were inferred from the DNA. The sample lists about 190,000 clones, about 80% occurring once. This clone was counted once. V was cut by 0 bases and J by 9 bases, with 9 bases left in between. The germline V gene encodes CDR1 MNHEY and CDR2 SVGAGI. CDR3 length: 13 residues. The clonotype originates from a man aged 60-69 years with acute or convalescent COVID-19. The chain has TRBV6-5 and TRBJ2-1; maybe TRBD2 (5 bases). The sequencing input was peripheral blood. Here the CDR3 DNA reads TGTGCCAGCAGTTACTCGCGGGCGGTTGAGCAGTTCTTC. It translates to CASSYSRAVEQFF.